This T cell receptor beta chain was retrieved from a study of blood T cell repertoires in COVID-19. CDR1 is MDHEN and CDR2 is SYDVKM in the germline V gene. Trimming shortened V by 10 bases and J by 7 bases, and 17 bases separated the two germline ends. This CDR3 comprises 13 residues. Libraries were prepared by immunoSEQ multiplex PCR; TCRdb keeps only in-frame clonotypes and omits some of them. The data show approximately 100,000 clones, approximately 90% seen once. Sequences were obtained from peripheral blood. This chain joins TRBV28 and TRBJ1-5; D gene unclear. The sequence was obtained from a man in his fifties or sixties with acute or convalescent COVID-19. The CDR3 spells CATHPGSMQPQHF. CDR3 nucleotide sequence: TGTGCCACCCACCCGGGGTCAATGCAGCCCCAGCATTTT.